One and the same sample provided the 29 T cell receptor beta chains below, sequenced in a study of metastatic and nonmetastatic thyroid tumors. TCRdb redid the clone calls on the PCR reads using MiXCR. The repertoire holds 85,000 to 95,000 clones, with around 14% as singletons. Every patient underwent thyroid surgery untreated. Sequencing was done on a sample of blood. Receptor source: a female donor with papillary thyroid cancer or a benign thyroid nodule (not recorded which). Some clones in this sample may be carry-over from other donors' samples.

In its sample, this clone was seen many times. This rearrangement joins TRBV3-1 to TRBJ1-5; TRBD1 is a possible D gene (6 bases). The V end lost 0 bases, the J end lost 6 bases, and 12 bases lay between the germline ends. Looked up from germline, CDR1 is LGHDT and CDR2 is YNNKEL (reference sequence). CDR3 length: 15 amino acids. The CDR3 region is CASSQDFGGGQPQHF. The DNA of the CDR3 is TGTGCCAGCAGCCAAGATTTCGGGGGCGGTCAGCCCCAGCATTTT.

The chain joins TRBV7-9 to TRBJ2-7, with D hard to call. The V end lost 5 bases, the J end lost 7 bases, and 15 bases lay between the germline ends. Per germline, CDR1 SEHNR and CDR2 FQNEAQ (reference sequence). CDR3 length: 13 amino acids. CDR3 nucleotides: TGTGCCAGCAGCCCCCGAGGAGCTGGGGAGCAGTACTTC. Translated, it gives CASSPRGAGEQYF. The variable domain in full, with the rest retrieved from reference TRBV7-9 and TRBJ2-7, is DTGVSQNPRHKITKRGQNVTFRCDPISEHNRLYWYRQTLGQGPEFLTYFQNEAQLEKSRLLSDRFSAERPKGSFSTLEIQRTEQGDSAMYLCASSPRGAGEQYFGPGTRLTVT.

In this sample, this clone turned up many times. The V call is TRBV5-1, the J call TRBJ1-1; possible D gene TRBD1, 5 bases. Per germline, CDR1 SGHRS and CDR2 YFSETQ. The V end lost 1 base, the J end lost 4 bases, and 14 bases lay between the germline ends. CDR3 length equals 15 residues. The CDR3 coding sequence is TGCGCCAGCAGCTTGTTGGAGGGGAAGGGCACTGAAGCTTTCTTT. Its protein product is CASSLLEGKGTEAFF.

Many counts were recorded for this clone. The rearrangement links TRBV6-2 or TRBV6-3 to TRBJ1-1; D may be TRBD1 (6 bases). V gave up 0 bases and J gave up 5 bases, with 13 bases separating them. This CDR3 is 15 amino acids long. Germline CDR1 MNHEY, CDR2 SVGEGT. CDR3 loop: CASSYSRGAWTEAFF. The CDR3 DNA follows: TGTGCCAGCAGTTACTCTCGGGGGGCTTGGACTGAAGCTTTCTTT.

This clone was counted only a few times. One end of the junction varies from germline; a read error may be responsible. Distinct nucleotide sequences in the sample also encode this CDR3. The chain couples TRBV20-1 to TRBJ2-2; 15 nucleotides match TRBD2. Germline-derived CDR1 and CDR2 are DFQATT and SNEGSKA (reference sequence). The CDR3 sequence is 17 residues long. The CDR3 spells CSATRTSGGARTGELFF. The CDR3, as DNA: TGCAGTGCTACACGGACTAGCGGGGGGGCAAGGACCGGGGAGCTGTTTTTC.

This clone was seen repeatedly, ten times or more. This chain connects TRBV28 to TRBJ1-2; D is uncertain. This CDR3 is 13 amino acids long. Germline CDR1 reads MDHEN; CDR2 reads SYDVKM. V lost 2 bases, J lost 6 bases, and 10 bases lay in between. This CDR3 reads CASSLVGKHGYTF. The DNA of the CDR3 is TGTGCCAGCAGTTTAGTAGGGAAACATGGCTACACCTTC.

By its share, this clone is medium-sized. The genes are TRBV6-1 and TRBJ2-7, with D unclear. The germline V gene has CDR1 MNHNS and CDR2 SASEGT. V lost 1 base and J 2 bases, leaving 15 bases between the germline ends. The CDR3 has 16 residues. The CDR3 spells CASSEGHPPAPYEQYF. DNA of the CDR3: TGTGCCAGCAGTGAAGGCCACCCCCCTGCACCCTACGAGCAGTACTTC.

In its sample, this clone was seen many times. The rearrangement uses TRBV6-1 and TRBJ1-6, with D unclear. Germline V CDR1 and CDR2: MNHNS, SASEGT. CDR3 length: 16 amino acids. V lost 3 bases, J lost 6 bases, and 15 bases lay in between. The CDR3 DNA sequence: TGTGCCAGCAGTGACGGGAAACTGGGCCTTAATTCACCCCTCCACTTT. This codes for CASSDGKLGLNSPLHF.

This clone was observed a few times. The V and J genes are TRBV28 and TRBJ1-3, with TRBD1 as a possible D gene (5 bases). Trimming shortened V by 7 bases and J by 6 bases, and 16 bases separated the two germline ends. CDR1 is MDHEN, CDR2 SYDVKM, per germline. The CDR3 runs 14 residues. CDR3 loop: CASITGTPANTIYF. The DNA of the CDR3 is TGTGCCAGCATTACAGGAACCCCTGCAAACACCATATATTTT.

This clone was observed at least ten times. This rearrangement joins TRBV6-1 to TRBJ1-1; D perhaps matches TRBD1 (5 bases). CDR1 is MNHNS and CDR2 is SASEGT in the germline V gene. The V end lost 7 bases, the J end lost 0 bases, and 12 bases lay between the germline ends. The CDR3 is 14 residues long. The CDR3 is CASNPGPVNTEAFF. The CDR3 nucleotides are TGTGCCAGCAACCCGGGACCGGTGAACACTGAAGCTTTCTTT.

Regarding this clone: This sequence may be a read error, since a much larger clone differs from it by one base. This specimen includes other DNA sequences encoding the same CDR3. The V call is TRBV3-1, the J call TRBJ2-5; no reliable D call. V shed 2 bases and J shed 5 bases, with 6 bases lying between them. This CDR3 spans 12 amino acids. Germline-derived CDR1 and CDR2 are LGHDT and YNNKEL (reference sequence). CDR3 DNA sequence: TGTGCCAGCAGCCAATTGCTGGAGACCCAGTACTTC. This encodes CASSQLLETQYF.

The rearrangement joins TRBV12-3 or TRBV12-4 to TRBJ2-2; D may be TRBD2 (6 bases). V was pared by 7 bases and J by 6 bases, with 18 bases between. The CDR3 consists of 15 residues. The CDR3 sequence is CASISPGGVSGELFF. CDR3 DNA sequence: TGTGCCAGCATTTCCCCCGGCGGGGTGTCCGGGGAGCTGTTTTTT.

This clone was detected ten times or more. The chain combines TRBV6-1 with TRBJ1-5, with D unresolved. The germline CDR1 and CDR2 sequences are MNHNS and SASEGT. The CDR3 spans 12 residues. With 5 bases removed from V and 5 bases from J, the gap between germline ends came to 7 bases. The CDR3, as DNA: TGTGCCAGCAGTTTAGACGATCAGCCCCAGCATTTT. As protein: CASSLDDQPQHF.

This clone was detected many times. The J gene is TRBJ2-3, the V gene TRBV9; unclear D gene. Germline V gene sequence: CDR1 SGDLS, CDR2 YYNGEE. Trimming took 3 bases from V and 5 from J, leaving 10 bases between them. CDR3 size: 13 residues. The CDR3 reads CASSARIRDTQYF. CDR3 nucleotides: TGTGCCAGCAGCGCCCGTATAAGAGATACGCAGTATTTT.

Comment on this clone: An end of the junction does not agree with germline; a read error may underlie this. V is TRBV7-9 and J is TRBJ1-2, with TRBD1 as a possible D gene (6 bases). This CDR3 is built from 12 residues. CDR1 and CDR2 (germline): SEHNR, FQNEAQ (reference sequence). This chain's CDR3 is CASSPGGLGYNF. The CDR3 nucleotides are TGTGCCAGCAGCCCCGGGGGCTTAGGCTACAACTTC.

This clone turned up a few times. The chain carries TRBV12-3 or TRBV12-4 and TRBJ2-7, with 7 bases lining up with TRBD1. This CDR3 contains 15 residues. Trimming cost V 3 bases and J 4 bases; bases outside gene matches: 9. The CDR3 sequence is CASSLGRGLGYEQYF. As DNA, the CDR3 is TGTGCCAGCAGTTTGGGTAGGGGGCTGGGGTACGAGCAGTACTTC.

This clone showed up many times. The chain employs TRBV27 and TRBJ2-5; 12 nucleotides line up with TRBD2. CDR3 length: 17 amino acids. Germline CDR1 reads MNHEY; CDR2 reads SMNVEV (reference sequence). With V trimmed by 10 bases and J by 5 bases, 17 bases remained unmatched. This chain's CDR3 is CATSLGLAGGRAETQYF. CDR3 nucleotides: TGTGCCACCTCCCTTGGGCTAGCGGGGGGGCGTGCGGAGACCCAGTACTTC.

In its sample, this clone was seen many times. CDR3 residues: CASSFQGPQETQYF. CDR3 DNA: TGTGCCAGCAGCTTCCAGGGGCCCCAAGAGACCCAGTACTTC. V usage is TRBV7-9 and J usage is TRBJ2-5; perhaps TRBD1 as D (6 bases). The germline V gene encodes CDR1 SEHNR and CDR2 FQNEAQ (reference sequence). The CDR3 is 14 residues long. V lost 3 bases to trimming and J lost 1 base, with 9 bases between them.

This clone was seen a handful of times. A much larger clonotype is one base distant, so this may be a read error. This chain connects TRBV6-4 to TRBJ1-6; 9 nucleotides match TRBD1. The CDR3 spans 14 residues. The V gene's germline CDR1 is MRHNA and CDR2 SNTAGT. The CDR3, as DNA: TGTGCCAGCGGCCGGGGACAGGGAGATTCACCCCTTAACTTT. Protein sequence: CASGRGQGDSPLNF.

This clone showed up many times. CDR3 sequence reads: CASSSRYNEQFF. In nucleotides, the CDR3 is TGTGCCAGCAGCTCCCGTTACAATGAGCAGTTCTTC. V is TRBV7-6 and J is TRBJ2-1; D is ambiguous. The CDR3 has 12 amino acids. From germline, CDR1 is SGHVS and CDR2 FNYEAQ. V was cut by 4 bases and J by 4 bases, with 5 bases left in between. Looking up the rest from reference TRBV7-6 and TRBJ2-1 gives the full variable domain: GAGVSQSPRYKVTKRGQDVALRCDPISGHVSLYWYRQALGQGPEFLTYFNYEAQQDKSGLPNDRFSAERPEGSISTLTIQRTEQRDSAMYRCASSSRYNEQFFGPGTRLTVL.

This clone has ten or more counts. The rearrangement links TRBV2 to TRBJ1-6; a possible D gene is TRBD1 (5 bases). With 4 bases removed from V and 4 bases from J, the gap between germline ends came to 23 bases. The CDR3 covers 19 residues. Germline CDR1 SNHLY, CDR2 FYNNEI. CDR3 protein: CASSGALTDLNLYNSPLHF. The DNA for the CDR3 is TGTGCCAGCAGTGGGGCCTTGACAGACCTTAACCTTTATAATTCACCCCTCCACTTT.

Concerning this clone itself: A clone one base away is much larger, so this may be a read error. The same CDR3 also results from other DNA sequences found in this sample. The V and J genes are TRBV4-2 and TRBJ2-7; D unresolved. V lost 3 bases and J 2 bases, leaving 8 bases between the germline ends. CDR3 length: 13 residues. CDR1 and CDR2 (germline): LGHNA, YNFKEQ. CDR3: CASSQEPAYEQYF. The CDR3 DNA reads TGTGCCAGCAGCCAGGAGCCAGCCTACGAGCAGTACTTC.

The CDR3 region has the DNA TGCGCCAGTAGCGTACTCAGGACGGATACGCAGTATTTT. Its protein product is CASSVLRTDTQYF. The V call is TRBV5-1, the J call TRBJ2-3; possibly TRBD2 for D (5 bases). Germline values: CDR1 SGHRS, CDR2 YFSETQ. V was shortened by 8 bases and J by 6 bases, with 16 bases between the two germline ends. The CDR3 totals 13 residues.

Details on this clone: With a much larger clone just one base away, this may be a read error. Other nucleotide sequences from this sample produce the same CDR3. The chain uses TRBV3-1 and TRBJ2-3; a possible D gene is TRBD2 (6 bases). The CDR3 runs to 15 residues. Deletions cut 1 base from V and 7 bases from J, with 15 bases between. Germline CDR1 and CDR2: LGHDT and YNNKEL (reference sequence). The CDR3: CASSQASGEIYTQYF. DNA for the CDR3: TGTGCCAGCAGCCAAGCATCGGGGGAGATATATACGCAGTATTTT.

In its sample, this clone was seen many times. The chain links TRBV6-6 to TRBJ1-5; TRBD1 matches 7 bases. Per germline, CDR1 MNHNY and CDR2 SVGAGI (reference sequence). This CDR3 comprises 15 residues. Losses at the gene ends were 2 bases for V and 4 bases for J; bases not matched to a gene: 5. The CDR3: CASSYLDRANQPQHF. CDR3 coding DNA: TGTGCCAGCAGTTACCTCGACAGGGCTAATCAGCCCCAGCATTTT.

This clone was found many times. The chain uses TRBV10-3 and TRBJ1-3, with 7 bases fitting TRBD1. Germline values: CDR1 ENHRY, CDR2 SYGVKD. The J segment lost 0 bases and the V segment lost 9 bases, leaving 5 bases of the junction unmatched. The CDR3 runs to 14 residues. DNA of the CDR3: TGTGCCATAGGGACAGACCTCTCTGGAAACACCATATATTTT. Amino acid sequence: CAIGTDLSGNTIYF.

This chain connects TRBV2 to TRBJ1-1; D is unclear. CDR3 length equals 14 residues. Germline V gives CDR1 SNHLY, CDR2 FYNNEI. Trimming left V 7 bases short and J 2 bases short, with 14 bases between. In DNA form, the CDR3 reads TGTGCCAGCAACCCGGGCACCTCAAACACTGAAGCTTTCTTT. The encoded protein is CASNPGTSNTEAFF.

Of note for this clone: Sequence at one end of the junction differs from germline and may be a read error. V gene TRBV28 combines with J gene TRBJ1-6, with D possibly TRBD1 on 6 matching bases. The CDR3 is 15 amino acids. Germline V gene sequence: CDR1 MDHEN, CDR2 SYDVKM. CDR3 in DNA: TGTGCCAGCAGTTCCTCCGGGACATGGTATTCACCCCTCCATTTT. Translation: CASSSSGTWYSPLHF.

As to this clone: Distinct nucleotide sequences in the sample also encode this CDR3. The rearrangement joins TRBV5-8 to TRBJ1-2, with D possibly being TRBD1 (5 bases). Trimming left V 7 bases short and J 5 bases short, with 12 bases between. This CDR3 comprises 12 residues. Germline lookup yields CDR1 SGHTS and CDR2 YDEGEE. This CDR3 reads CASGLGGYGYTF. In DNA, the CDR3 is TGTGCCAGCGGCCTTGGGGGGTATGGCTACACCTTC. The full variable domain, rest sourced from reference TRBV5-8 and TRBJ1-2, is EAGVTQSPTHLIKTRGQQATLRCSPISGHTSVYWYQQALGLGLQFLLWYDEGEERNRGNFPPRFSGRQFPNYSSELNVNALELEDSALYLCASGLGGYGYTFGSGTRLTVV.